The clone carrying this TCR beta chain was seen a handful of times. This sample stems from a study of blood T cell repertoires in COVID-19. Looking at the study overall: Samples representing acute and convalescent COVID-19 were sourced from the United States, Italy and Spain. PBMCs, B-cell-depleted T cells, or T cells provided the cDNA or gDNA that made up the material.

This CDR3 has 13 residues. Germline CDR1 is MNHNY and CDR2 is SVGAGI (reference sequence). The V gene end was trimmed by 2 bases and the J gene end by 6 bases; junction bases not matched to a gene: 2. In the original workflow: Researchers report that nucleated cell counts were estimated from reference gene primer amplification. Clones were sequenced by immunoSEQ multiplex PCR, and TCRdb holds only the in-frame ones, with some missing. The DNA gave D and trimming, while V, J and clone size come from that table. The data contain 150,000 to 200,000 clones, around 87% of them singletons. The sequenced material came from peripheral blood. The rearrangement uses TRBV6-6 and TRBJ1-2; TRBD1 agrees at 8 bases. The receptor's source is a woman of 80 years or more in a cohort sampled during active or convalescent COVID-19. CDR3 amino acids: CASSYDRGHGYTF. CDR3 nucleotide sequence: TGTGCCAGCAGTTACGACAGGGGCCATGGCTACACCTTC.